Listed below are T cell receptor beta chains from one sample, sequenced in a study of T cells in Graves' hyperthyroidism and ophthalmopathy. TCRdb recomputed calls from the multiplex PCR reads with MiXCR, one row per CDR3 protein. Of fewer than 650,000 distinct CDR3 sequences listed, approximately 15% were seen once; the top ten hold more than 4.5%. The sequencing sample was made of blood. All receptors come from a woman aged 25 to 39 with Graves' hyperthyroidism that later progressed to Graves' ophthalmopathy. Both conserved end residues are part of each CDR3. The D gene is left open where the match is weak. Part of the rows lack a size; the others show once, few, many or a class for expanded clones.

j_gene,abundance,v_gene,d_gene,CDR3aa,CDR3nt
TRBJ2-1,many,TRBV5-1,TRBD2,CASSFSGSGNEQFF,TGCGCCAGCAGCTTTAGCGGGAGTGGGAATGAGCAGTTCTTC
TRBJ1-2,many,TRBV7-2,-,CASSLGGGATLLYGYTF,TGTGCCAGCAGCTTAGGTGGGGGGGCGACCCTTCTCTATGGCTACACCTTC
TRBJ2-6,few,TRBV12-3/TRBV12-4,-,CASSAPGTIPQSSGANVLTF,TGTGCCAGCAGTGCCCCCGGGACAATCCCCCAAAGCTCTGGGGCCAACGTCCTGACTTTC
TRBJ2-1,many,TRBV20-1,TRBD2,CSAPGLAVSYNEQFF,TGCAGTGCTCCAGGACTAGCGGTCTCCTACAATGAGCAGTTCTTC
TRBJ2-3,few,TRBV4-3,-,CASSQGTPGTDTQYF,TGCGCCAGCAGCCAAGGGACACCCGGCACAGATACGCAGTATTTT
TRBJ2-7,few,TRBV28,-,CASSLWQSTGGYEQYF,TGTGCCAGCAGTTTATGGCAATCGACAGGAGGCTACGAGCAGTACTTC
TRBJ2-6,-,TRBV6-2/TRBV6-3,-,CASSYHSGANVLTF,TGTGCCAGCAGTTACCACTCTGGGGCCAACGTCCTGACTTTC
TRBJ2-1,-,TRBV27,-,CAGSLSIRGEQFF,TGTGCCGGCAGTTTATCGATTAGAGGTGAGCAGTTCTTC
TRBJ2-7,few,TRBV7-9,TRBD1,CASSLTQGTYEQYF,TGTGCCAGCAGCTTAACACAGGGGACCTACGAGCAGTACTTC
TRBJ1-2,-,TRBV5-1,TRBD1,CASRTGTGDYGYTF,TGCGCCAGCAGAACCGGGACAGGGGACTATGGCTACACCTTC
TRBJ2-1,-,TRBV29-1,-,CSVSYNEQFF,TGCAGCGTTTCATACAATGAGCAGTTCTTC
TRBJ2-7,-,TRBV4-1,TRBD2,CASSLQGLAGPSYEQYF,TGCGCCAGCAGCCTCCAGGGACTAGCGGGGCCTTCCTACGAGCAGTACTTC
TRBJ1-1,-,TRBV20-1,-,CSARGGGLLMNTEAFF,TGCAGTGCTAGGGGGGGGGGCCTTTTGATGAACACTGAAGCTTTCTTT
TRBJ1-1,-,TRBV15,-,CATSRDRGRGTEAFF,TGTGCCACCAGCAGAGATCGGGGTCGTGGCACTGAAGCTTTCTTT
TRBJ2-1,few,TRBV7-2,TRBD2,CASSSPSGSGRASYNEQFF,TGTGCCAGCAGCTCGCCGTCGGGTAGCGGGAGGGCCTCCTACAATGAGCAGTTCTTC
TRBJ2-7,many,TRBV3-1,-,CASTKAGLDGGSYEQYF,TGTGCCAGCACCAAAGCAGGTCTGGACGGGGGATCCTACGAGCAGTACTTC
TRBJ1-2,-,TRBV11-2,-,CASSPGSTYGYTF,TGTGCCAGCAGCCCAGGGTCTACCTATGGCTACACCTTC
TRBJ2-7,few,TRBV30,-,CAWSKPGVSYEQYF,TGTGCCTGGAGTAAGCCGGGGGTCTCCTACGAGCAGTACTTC
TRBJ2-1,-,TRBV6-1,TRBD1,CASSDIGGPYEQFF,TGTGCCAGCAGTGATATAGGGGGCCCCTACGAGCAGTTCTTC
TRBJ1-6,-,TRBV6-5,-,CASSSGTFYSPLHF,TGTGCCAGCAGTTCCGGGACATTTTATTCACCCCTCCACTTT
TRBJ2-1,many,TRBV20-1,TRBD2,CSARDAASAGGPNEQFF,TGCAGTGCTAGAGATGCCGCCTCAGCGGGAGGGCCGAATGAGCAGTTCTTC
TRBJ1-4,many,TRBV6-2/TRBV6-3,-,CASSYDGRTTNEKLFF,TGTGCCAGCAGTTACGATGGGAGGACAACTAATGAAAAACTGTTTTTT
TRBJ2-1,once,TRBV7-3,TRBD2,CASCELAGGMGPNEQFF,TGTGCCAGCTGTGAACTAGCGGGAGGAATGGGACCCAATGAGCAGTTCTTC
TRBJ2-7,many,TRBV15,TRBD1,CATSRQPPGQGTYEQYF,TGTGCCACCAGCAGACAACCACCGGGACAGGGTACCTACGAGCAGTACTTC
TRBJ1-5,many,TRBV12-5,TRBD1,CASGSTGGEQPQHF,TGTGCTAGTGGTTCCACAGGGGGCGAGCAGCCCCAGCATTTT
TRBJ1-1,-,TRBV12-3/TRBV12-4,-,CASSPTTGYTEAFF,TGTGCCAGCAGCCCAACAACAGGTTACACTGAAGCTTTCTTT
TRBJ2-5,many,TRBV4-1,TRBD2,CASSLSGNEETQYF,TGCGCCAGCAGCCTCAGCGGGAACGAAGAGACCCAGTACTTC
TRBJ1-2,many,TRBV24-1,TRBD1,CATSDLTGAYGYTF,TGTGCCACCAGTGATCTGACAGGGGCCTATGGCTACACCTTC
TRBJ1-2,few,TRBV14,-,CASSLGPRYGYTF,TGTGCCAGCAGCCTGGGGCCCCGCTATGGCTACACCTTC
TRBJ2-1,many,TRBV7-3,TRBD1,CASSFSGGRDEQFF,TGTGCCAGCAGCTTCTCAGGGGGCCGGGATGAGCAGTTCTTC
TRBJ2-1,many,TRBV7-2,-,CASSFDSSYNEQFF,TGTGCCAGCAGCTTTGACAGCTCCTACAATGAGCAGTTCTTC
TRBJ2-1,many,TRBV29-1,TRBD1,CTCQGANYNEQFF,TGCACTTGTCAGGGGGCTAACTACAATGAGCAGTTCTTC
TRBJ2-1,many,TRBV28,TRBD1,CASTARGTGKNEQFF,TGTGCCAGCACCGCTAGGGGGACAGGGAAAAATGAGCAGTTCTTC
TRBJ1-1,many,TRBV30,-,CAWSRGSVPEAFF,TGTGCCTGGAGTCGGGGCTCGGTGCCTGAAGCTTTCTTT
TRBJ2-7,-,TRBV12-3/TRBV12-4,-,CASSVAFEQYF,TGTGCCAGCAGTGTCGCTTTTGAGCAGTACTTC
TRBJ2-1,-,TRBV7-9,-,CASSQPGTLEQFF,TGTGCCAGCAGCCAACCCGGGACTCTGGAGCAGTTCTTC
TRBJ1-1,-,TRBV19,-,CASSIKGLNTEAFF,TGTGCCAGTAGTATCAAAGGGTTGAACACTGAAGCTTTCTTT
TRBJ1-5,many,TRBV27,-,CASMFIGRSSNQPQHF,TGTGCCAGCATGTTTATAGGACGGTCGAGCAATCAGCCCCAGCATTTT
TRBJ2-1,-,TRBV5-8,TRBD2,CASSLLAGPLNEQFF,TGTGCCAGCAGCTTGCTAGCGGGACCCCTCAATGAGCAGTTCTTC
TRBJ2-1,many,TRBV6-2/TRBV6-3,TRBD2,CASSYPGLGYNEQFF,TGTGCCAGCAGTTACCCGGGACTAGGCTACAATGAGCAGTTCTTC
TRBJ2-1,many,TRBV7-2,-,CASSFHSTYNEQFF,TGTGCCAGCAGCTTCCATTCAACCTACAATGAGCAGTTCTTC
TRBJ2-3,many,TRBV5-1,TRBD2,CASSLSSGVSTDTQYF,TGCGCCAGCAGCTTGAGCAGCGGGGTTAGCACAGATACGCAGTATTTT
TRBJ1-2,many,TRBV30,-,CAWSGSPYGYTF,TGTGCCTGGAGTGGCAGCCCCTATGGCTACACCTTC
TRBJ2-2,many,TRBV6-1,-,CASSYGAANTGELFF,TGTGCCAGCAGTTATGGAGCGGCGAACACCGGGGAGCTGTTTTTT
TRBJ1-2,many,TRBV7-9,TRBD1,CASSSGRTGDGYTF,TGTGCCAGCAGCTCTGGGAGGACAGGGGATGGCTACACCTTC
TRBJ2-3,many,TRBV19,-,CASSGGNTDTQYF,TGTGCCAGTAGCGGCGGAAACACAGATACGCAGTATTTT
TRBJ1-1,-,TRBV4-1,-,CASSLNGGSTEAFF,TGCGCCAGCAGCCTTAACGGGGGGAGTACTGAAGCTTTCTTT
TRBJ2-7,many,TRBV4-1,TRBD2,CASSQSGSLYEQYF,TGCGCCAGCAGCCAGAGCGGGAGTTTGTACGAGCAGTACTTC
TRBJ2-5,many,TRBV30,-,CAWSPGQGRGTQYF,TGTGCCTGGAGCCCAGGGCAGGGGAGAGGGACCCAGTACTTC